The 18 T cell receptor beta chains below were found in one sample sequenced in a study of T-cell memory formation after mild COVID-19. MiXCR, applied by TCRdb to the 5' RACE reads, yields one record per CDR3 protein. The top ten hold around two fifths of the sample, which has 90,000 to 120,000 distinct CDR3 sequences, approximately 15% seen once. Sequencing used PBMCs or a T cell subset sorted from them (not recorded which). The origin of the receptors is a man aged 18 to 30 who had mild COVID-19 (a few samples of this study predate the infection). Cell type and time point are not known.

The J gene is TRBJ2-5, the V gene TRBV11-2; D is unclear. The CDR3 sequence is 11 residues long. Trimming took 5 bases from V and 5 from J, leaving 6 bases between them. CDR1 and CDR2 from the germline V gene are SGHAT and FQNNGV. The CDR3 spells CASSRLETQYF. In DNA form, the CDR3 reads TGTGCCAGCAGCCGTTTGGAGACCCAGTACTTC.

The V gene is TRBV18, the J gene TRBJ1-1, with D perhaps matching TRBD1 (5 bases). Germline assignment: CDR1 KGHSH and CDR2 LQKENI. Trimming left V 3 bases short and J 4 bases short, with 9 bases between. The CDR3 contains 13 residues. For the CDR3, the DNA is TGTGCCAGCTCACCCCAGGGTGGCACTGAAGCTTTCTTT. It yields the protein CASSPQGGTEAFF.

The table lists this clonotype with a count of one. The chain carries TRBV4-1 and TRBJ2-2; a weak D match, TRBD1 (5 bases). CDR3 length: 16 residues. CDR1 MGHRA and CDR2 YSYEKL come from the germline V gene. V lost 2 bases and J 0 bases, leaving 10 bases between the germline ends. The CDR3 region is CASSQYRRANTGELFF. The CDR3 region has the DNA TGCGCCAGCAGCCAATATCGCAGGGCGAACACCGGGGAGCTGTTTTTT.

This clonotype occurred a few times. The chain's CDR3 is CASSEMGTAYPDTQYF. The CDR3 nucleotides are TGTGCCAGCAGTGAAATGGGGACAGCCTATCCAGATACGCAGTATTTT. The V call is TRBV6-1, the J call TRBJ2-3, with 7 bases fitting TRBD1. This CDR3 contains 16 residues. Germline loops: CDR1 MNHNS, CDR2 SASEGT. The junction had 9 bases not matched to a gene; V was cut back by 2 bases and J by 4 bases.

V and J are TRBV14 and TRBJ2-7, with D unresolved. Germline values: CDR1 SGHDN, CDR2 FVKESK. CDR3 length: 14 amino acids. The V gene lost 0 bases and the J gene lost 0 bases, with 6 bases spanning the gap. DNA for the CDR3: TGTGCCAGCAGCCAAGAAGGCACCTCCTACGAGCAGTACTTC. It translates to CASSQEGTSYEQYF.

This clonotype was counted a few times. This chain links TRBV5-1 with TRBJ2-3; TRBD1 matches at 8 bases. This CDR3 has 16 residues. The J segment lost 9 bases and the V segment lost 4 bases, leaving 16 bases of the junction unmatched. Germline CDR1 SGHRS, CDR2 YFSETQ. CDR3: CASSLRDRTFSRTQYF. The CDR3 region has the DNA TGCGCCAGCAGCCTGAGGGACAGGACCTTCTCGCGGACGCAGTATTTT.

The V gene is TRBV3-1, the J gene TRBJ2-2; maybe TRBD1 (5 bases). The CDR3 covers 16 residues. Deletions cut 0 bases from V and 3 bases from J, with 11 bases between. Germline CDR1 and CDR2: LGHDT and YNNKEL (reference sequence). CDR3 sequence reads: CASSQEHLTDTGELFF. CDR3 coding DNA: TGTGCCAGCAGCCAAGAGCACTTGACAGACACCGGGGAGCTGTTTTTT. The full variable domain, completed using reference TRBV3-1 and TRBJ2-2, is DTAVSQTPKYLVTQMGNDKSIKCEQNLGHDTMYWYKQDSKKFLKIMFSYNNKELIINETVPNRFSPKSPDKAHLNLHINSLELGDSAVYFCASSQEHLTDTGELFFGEGSRLTVL.

CDR3: CASSTFGETQYF. In nucleotides, the CDR3 is TGTGCCAGCAGTACTTTCGGAGAGACCCAGTACTTC. The rearrangement joins TRBV12-3 or TRBV12-4 to TRBJ2-5; no clear D. The CDR3 is 12 amino acids. V lost 5 bases and J lost 4, with 8 bases in between.

The rearrangement uses TRBV12-3 or TRBV12-4 and TRBJ2-3; TRBD1 matches at 7 bases. J was trimmed by 12 bases and V by 3 bases; bases with no gene match: 3. CDR3 length: 11 residues. The CDR3 nucleotides are TGTGCCAGCAGTTTGGGGACAGTCCAGTATTTT. Translated: CASSLGTVQYF.

The V gene is TRBV6-2 or TRBV6-3, the J gene TRBJ2-7; D remains ambiguous. The germline gives CDR1 MNHEY, CDR2 SVGEGT. The V gene lost 2 bases and the J gene lost 6 bases, with 14 bases spanning the gap. This CDR3 is 14 amino acids long. CDR3 sequence (DNA): TGTGCCAGCAGTTACAATACCCTTGGGTTCGAGCAGTACGTC. This encodes CASSYNTLGFEQYV.

This clonotype was observed a single time. The chain links TRBV13 to TRBJ2-5; D gene unclear. This CDR3 comprises 13 residues. Germline V gives CDR1 PRHDT, CDR2 FYEKMQ (reference sequence). Trimming stripped 2 bases from V and 5 bases from J, with 9 bases between. DNA of the CDR3: TGTGCCAGCAGCTTAAGGGTGGAGGAGACCCAGTACTTC. Translation: CASSLRVEETQYF.

The chain uses TRBV6-2 or TRBV6-3 and TRBJ1-5; D remains unclear. Trimming cost V 4 bases and J 7 bases, with 14 bases left between them. CDR3 length: 14 amino acids. Germline values: CDR1 MNHEY, CDR2 SVGEGT. CDR3 in DNA: TGTGCCAGCAGTTCAGGATCCAGTGGACAGCCCCAGCATTTT. Encoded protein: CASSSGSSGQPQHF.

V usage is TRBV7-2 and J usage is TRBJ2-3; 12 bases fit TRBD1. CDR1 and CDR2 from the germline V gene are SGHTA and FQGNSA. The ends lost 4 bases at V and 5 bases at J; junction bases unmatched: 10. This CDR3 spans 17 amino acids. CDR3: CASSYGLRDRGRDTQYF. CDR3 DNA sequence: TGTGCCAGCAGCTACGGATTACGGGACAGGGGGCGAGATACGCAGTATTTT.

The chain uses TRBV29-1 and TRBJ1-1, with unresolved D. The CDR3 runs 12 residues. Trimming stripped 0 bases from V and 6 bases from J, with 8 bases between. The germline CDR1 and CDR2 sequences are SQVTM and ANQGSEA. DNA for the CDR3: TGCAGCGTTGAAGAGGGAGGTCCTGAAGCTTTCTTT. It specifies CSVEEGGPEAFF.

This clonotype was recorded many times. The J gene is TRBJ1-5, the V gene TRBV7-9; weak D call: TRBD1 (5 bases). Germline V CDR1 and CDR2: SEHNR, FQNEAQ (reference sequence). Trimming took 3 bases from V and 6 from J, leaving 6 bases between them. The CDR3 runs to 12 residues. In nucleotides, the CDR3 is TGTGCCAGCAGCTTGGGGGGTCAGCCCCAGCATTTT. The encoded protein is CASSLGGQPQHF.

There are a few counts of this clonotype. The chain joins TRBV3-1 to TRBJ2-1; 10 nucleotides align to TRBD2. The CDR3 is 16 amino acids. Per the germline V gene, CDR1 is LGHDT and CDR2 is YNNKEL (reference sequence). After removal of 4 bases from V and 5 bases from J, the junction contained 8 bases not matched to a gene. CDR3 bases: TGTGCCAGCAGCCCCCTTTTAGCGGGGGGAAACAATGAGCAGTTCTTC. The encoded protein is CASSPLLAGGNNEQFF.

This clonotype was counted a few times. The CDR3 loop is CASNHGGAYEQFF. The CDR3 DNA sequence: TGCGCCAGCAACCATGGGGGGGCATATGAGCAGTTCTTC. The chain has TRBV5-1 and TRBJ2-1; possibly TRBD2 for D (7 bases). V shed 6 bases and J shed 8 bases, with 15 bases lying between them. The length of the CDR3 is 13 residues. Germline V gives CDR1 SGHRS, CDR2 YFSETQ.

The rearrangement uses TRBV4-3 and TRBJ1-5; no reliable D call. The germline CDR1 and CDR2 sequences are LGHNA and YSLEER. V lost 0 bases, J lost 4 bases, and 7 bases lay in between. The CDR3 has 14 residues. The CDR3 region is CASSQDSGNQPQHF. The CDR3 DNA follows: TGCGCCAGCAGCCAAGATTCCGGGAATCAGCCCCAGCATTTT.